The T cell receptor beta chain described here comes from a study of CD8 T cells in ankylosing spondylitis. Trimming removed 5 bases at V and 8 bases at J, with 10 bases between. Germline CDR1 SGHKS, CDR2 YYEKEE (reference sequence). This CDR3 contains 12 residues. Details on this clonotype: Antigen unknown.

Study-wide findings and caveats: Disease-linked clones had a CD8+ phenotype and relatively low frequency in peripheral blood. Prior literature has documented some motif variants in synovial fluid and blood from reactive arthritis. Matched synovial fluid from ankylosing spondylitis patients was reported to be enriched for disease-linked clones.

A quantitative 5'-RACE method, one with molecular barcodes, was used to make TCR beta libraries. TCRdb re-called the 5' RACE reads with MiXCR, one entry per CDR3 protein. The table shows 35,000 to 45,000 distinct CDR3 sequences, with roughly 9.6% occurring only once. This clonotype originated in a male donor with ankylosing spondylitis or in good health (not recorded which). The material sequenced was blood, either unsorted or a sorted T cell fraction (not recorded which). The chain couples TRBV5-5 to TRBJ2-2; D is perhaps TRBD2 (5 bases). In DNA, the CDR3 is TGTGCCAGCAGGGCGGACTTTGGGGAGCTGTTTTTT. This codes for CASRADFGELFF.